The next 25 T cell receptor beta chains were all read from a single sample in a study. Cells sorted as Tregs were CD4+, CD25+ and CD127-/low. TCRdb re-analysed the 5' RACE reads in MiXCR, keeping a single row per CDR3 protein. The data contain 30,000 to 35,000 distinct CDR3 sequences, approximately 30% of them singletons. Sequenced: tumor-infiltrating Tregs sorted from the breast tumor. The receptor source for this set is a female donor with breast cancer.

In this sample, this clonotype turned up a few times. The V call is TRBV5-1, the J call TRBJ2-3; 7 bases match TRBD1. V trimming: 2 bases; J trimming: 2 bases; junction bases outside the gene matches: 14. In germline, CDR1 is SGHRS, CDR2 YFSETQ. The CDR3 runs 18 residues. DNA for the CDR3: TGCGCCAGCAGCTTCCCTCTTGGACAGGCGACTTTCACAGATACGCAGTATTTT. Protein sequence: CASSFPLGQATFTDTQYF.

The gene calls are TRBV20-1 and TRBJ1-4; unclear D gene. The CDR3 covers 15 residues. Germline CDR1 and CDR2: DFQATT and SNEGSKA (reference sequence). Trimming cost V 0 bases and J 5 bases, with 13 bases left between them. The CDR3 nucleotides are TGCAGTGCTAGAGATGCCTCCTCTGGAAATGAAAAACTGTTTTTT. This sequence encodes CSARDASSGNEKLFF.

Notes on this clonotype: Since no conserved phenylalanine or tryptophan closes the CDR3, a read error is the likely cause. The chain couples TRBV12-3 or TRBV12-4 to TRBJ1-2; 10 bases are shared with TRBD1. This CDR3 has 14 residues. The J segment lost 4 bases and the V segment lost 4 bases, leaving 3 bases of the junction unmatched. This chain's CDR3 is CASSCGTGVYGYTS. The CDR3 DNA reads TGTGCCAGCAGTTGCGGGACAGGGGTCTATGGCTACACCTCC.

This clonotype showed up many times. V gene TRBV6-5 combines with J gene TRBJ2-1; TRBD1 or TRBD2 may be the D gene (5 bases each). Germline loops: CDR1 MNHEY, CDR2 SVGAGI. The CDR3 has 14 amino acids. Trimming removed 6 bases from V and 2 bases from J, with 11 bases in between. This CDR3 reads CASSPGAAYNEQFF. The CDR3 nucleotides read TGTGCCAGCAGCCCCGGGGCAGCCTACAATGAGCAGTTCTTC.

This clonotype was seen at least ten times. A much bigger clone sits one base away, suggesting this may be a read error. The gene calls are TRBV5-1 and TRBJ2-1; 9 nucleotides line up with TRBD2. This CDR3 contains 15 residues. Trimming at V came to 0 bases and at J to 4 bases, leaving 2 bases not matched to a gene. Germline CDR1 reads SGHRS; CDR2 reads YFSETQ. CDR3 sequence: CASSLGAGGYNEQFF. In DNA form, the CDR3 reads TGCGCCAGCAGCTTGGGAGCGGGAGGATACAATGAGCAGTTCTTC.

This clonotype was found many times. The chain has TRBV4-1 and TRBJ2-1; TRBD2 agrees at 7 bases. Trimming cost V 4 bases and J 2 bases; bases outside gene matches: 5. Germline V gene data show CDR1 as MGHRA and CDR2 as YSYEKL. This CDR3 has 15 amino acids. The CDR3 DNA is TGCGCCAGCAGCCGTGGGGAGGGCCCCTACAATGAGCAGTTCTTC. As protein: CASSRGEGPYNEQFF.

The J gene is TRBJ1-6, the V gene TRBV6-6; D possibly corresponds to TRBD1 (5 bases). The germline V gene encodes CDR1 MNHNY and CDR2 SVGAGI (reference sequence). This CDR3 has 15 amino acids. With 8 bases removed from V and 0 bases from J, the gap between germline ends came to 11 bases. In DNA, the CDR3 is TGTGCCAGCGCGCAGGGATTCTCCTATAATTCACCCCTCCACTTT. It codes for CASAQGFSYNSPLHF.

This clonotype was picked up many times. This chain links TRBV25-1 with TRBJ2-3; TRBD1 agrees at 8 bases. This CDR3 contains 11 residues. Germline V CDR1 and CDR2: MGHDK, SYGVNS. V lost 8 bases to trimming and J lost 10 bases; unmatched junction nucleotides: 5. The CDR3 protein is CASSPGGSQYF. The CDR3 DNA follows: TGTGCCAGCTCGCCAGGGGGCTCGCAGTATTTT.

This clonotype was detected many times. The genes are TRBV2 and TRBJ2-1; TRBD1 might be the D (6 bases). The ends were cut back, 6 bases at V and 9 bases at J, with 12 bases in the middle. The CDR3 runs to 12 residues. In germline, CDR1 is SNHLY, CDR2 FYNNEI. The CDR3 spells CASSGNRVEQFF. The CDR3, as DNA: TGTGCCAGCAGCGGCAACAGGGTTGAGCAGTTCTTC.

To note about this clonotype: Germline is not matched at one junction end, which may reflect a read error. CDR3 residues: CRARVGGREQCF. The CDR3 DNA is TGCAGGGCTAGAGTGGGCGGGAGAGAGCAGTGCTTC. V usage is TRBV20-1 and J usage is TRBJ2-1; TRBD2 aligns across 7 bases. The CDR3 spans 12 residues. Germline CDR1 DFQATT, CDR2 SNEGSKA (reference sequence).

As concerns this clonotype: The CDR3 ends on some other residue instead of the conserved phenylalanine or tryptophan, so this is likely a read error. The limits of the CDR3 on the DNA are not certain, so only TCRdb's listed CDR3 is given. This rearrangement joins TRBV12-3 or TRBV12-4 to TRBJ2-1; the table's D call TRBD2 went unverified against the DNA. Termini included, the CDR3 measures 13 amino acids. The CDR3 sequence: CASRDTVGTSEFS.

Ten or more counts support this clonotype. V is TRBV3-1 and J is TRBJ1-1; 10 nucleotides align to TRBD1. The CDR3 covers 14 residues. With V trimmed by 5 bases and J by 5 bases, 5 bases remained unmatched. Germline assignment: CDR1 LGHDT and CDR2 YNNKEL (reference sequence). The DNA for the CDR3 is TGTGCCAGCAGCGAGACAGGGGGCAGGACTGAAGCTTTCTTT. This encodes CASSETGGRTEAFF.

Concerning this clonotype itself: One base away lies a much larger clone, so this may be a sequencing read error. The chain recombines TRBV6-1 with TRBJ2-7; 8 bases are a match to TRBD2. Germline assignment: CDR1 MNHNS and CDR2 SASEGT. The CDR3 totals 16 residues. V shed 5 bases and J 6 bases; nucleotides not matched to a gene: 15. The CDR3: CASSLSLTGGRFEQYF. For the CDR3, the DNA is TGTGCCAGCAGTCTATCACTAACGGGGGGGAGGTTCGAGCAGTACTTC.

Many counts were recorded for this clonotype. Here the CDR3 DNA reads TGCAGCGTTGAGACCCGGGACGCCCGCTATGGCTACACCTTC. Residues: CSVETRDARYGYTF. The chain is built from TRBV29-1 and TRBJ1-2, with a tentative D call TRBD1 (5 bases). In germline, CDR1 is SQVTM, CDR2 ANQGSEA. This CDR3 comprises 14 residues. The germline V and J ends were trimmed by 3 bases and 4 bases, with 15 bases remaining between them.

This clonotype was recorded at least ten times. This chain links TRBV7-9 with TRBJ1-1, with 7 bases identical to TRBD1. The CDR3 is made up of 18 amino acids. The ends lost 1 base at V and 4 bases at J; junction bases unmatched: 15. Looked up from germline, CDR1 is SEHNR and CDR2 is FQNEAQ (reference sequence). The CDR3 DNA is TGTGCCAGCAGCTTAGGCATCTACAGGGGAATGGGGGGCACTGAAGCTTTCTTT. Translated: CASSLGIYRGMGGTEAFF.

V is TRBV7-9 and J is TRBJ1-5; 9 bases match TRBD1. The junction had 7 bases not matched to a gene; V was cut back by 4 bases and J by 0 bases. Germline-derived CDR1 and CDR2 are SEHNR and FQNEAQ (reference sequence). The CDR3 runs to 17 residues. The CDR3 DNA sequence: TGTGCCAGCAGCTCTGGTAGGACAGGGGATAGCAATCAGCCCCAGCATTTT. Amino acid sequence: CASSSGRTGDSNQPQHF.

The table lists this clonotype with a count of one. Relative to the germline gene, one junction end is altered; a read error may explain this. This chain uses TRBV5-1 with TRBJ2-2, with 9 positions matching TRBD1. The length of the CDR3 is 15 residues. CDR1 is SGHRS, CDR2 YFSETQ, per germline. The CDR3 DNA reads TGCGCCAGCAGCTGGCGGGACAGGGCCACCAGGGAGCTGTTTTTT. It encodes CASSWRDRATRELFF.

The chain combines TRBV19 with TRBJ2-2; no clear D gene. The germline gives CDR1 LNHDA, CDR2 SQIVND (reference sequence). The length of the CDR3 is 15 residues. V gave up 3 bases and J gave up 3 bases, with 11 bases separating them. CDR3 residues: CASSMALLDTGELFF. The DNA for the CDR3 is TGTGCCAGTAGTATGGCTTTACTGGACACCGGGGAGCTGTTTTTT.

About this clonotype itself: With a much larger clone just one base away, this may be a read error. The V call is TRBV20-1, the J call TRBJ2-7; 9 bases agree with TRBD1. V shed 0 bases and J 3 bases; nucleotides not matched to a gene: 9. The length of the CDR3 is 16 residues. The germline CDR1 and CDR2 sequences are DFQATT and SNEGSKA (reference sequence). The CDR3 region has the DNA TGCAGTGCTAGAGATTTAAGGGGACAGGGAATCTACGAGCAGTACTTC. Translated: CSARDLRGQGIYEQYF.

A few counts support this clonotype. This rearrangement joins TRBV28 to TRBJ1-5; maybe TRBD1 (5 bases). The CDR3 extends over 15 amino acids. Per the germline V gene, CDR1 is MDHEN and CDR2 is SYDVKM. V lost 3 bases, J lost 7 bases, and 16 bases lay in between. The CDR3 sequence is CASSFMTGEIQPQHF. The CDR3 nucleotides read TGTGCCAGCAGTTTTATGACGGGGGAGATCCAGCCCCAGCATTTT.

This clonotype is labeled medium-sized. This chain links TRBV20-1 with TRBJ2-5, with TRBD1 identical over 10 bases. Per germline, CDR1 DFQATT and CDR2 SNEGSKA (reference sequence). This CDR3 contains 14 residues. Trimming at V came to 3 bases and at J to 5 bases, leaving 6 bases not matched to a gene. The CDR3 region is CSARKGQGWETQYF. In DNA form, the CDR3 reads TGCAGTGCTAGGAAGGGACAGGGGTGGGAGACCCAGTACTTC.

The chain uses TRBV4-2 and TRBJ2-7, with 10 bases matching TRBD1. CDR3 length: 16 residues. Germline CDR1 and CDR2: LGHNA and YNFKEQ. The V segment lost 0 bases and the J segment 7 bases; nucleotides outside the gene matches: 9. The DNA for the CDR3 is TGTGCCAGCAGCCAAGAAGTGGGACAGGGGACCGGTGAGCAGTACTTC. It yields the protein CASSQEVGQGTGEQYF.

This clonotype has ten or more counts. The CDR3 sequence: CASRQQGTNTEAFF. In DNA form, the CDR3 reads TGCGCCAGCCGTCAACAGGGGACGAACACTGAAGCTTTCTTT. This rearrangement joins TRBV4-1 to TRBJ1-1; 7 nucleotides agree with TRBD1. The CDR3 has 14 residues. V gave up 8 bases and J gave up 1 base; unmatched junction bases: 7. Germline values: CDR1 MGHRA, CDR2 YSYEKL.

This clonotype occurred a few times. Given a much more abundant clone one base away, this may be a read error. CDR3 in DNA: TGTGCCAGCAGTGAAGCGTGGGAGCGCACAGATACGCAGTATTTT. Its protein product is CASSEAWERTDTQYF. The rearrangement uses TRBV6-1 and TRBJ2-3; D perhaps matches TRBD2 (5 bases). The germline gives CDR1 MNHNS, CDR2 SASEGT. This CDR3 contains 15 residues. V was clipped by 0 bases and J by 1 base, with 8 bases between them.

The chain recombines TRBV4-1 with TRBJ2-1; 11 bases align to TRBD2. With 5 bases clipped from V and 9 bases from J, the junction kept 9 bases outside the gene matches. Germline V lookup: CDR1 MGHRA, CDR2 YSYEKL. This CDR3 has 15 residues. CDR3 coding DNA: TGCGCCAGCAGCGATAGCGGGAGGGCCTTGGGTGAGCAGTTCTTC. It translates to CASSDSGRALGEQFF.